This T cell receptor beta chain was retrieved from a study of CXCR3-negative and CXCR3-positive naive CD8 T cells. Turning to this clonotype: Its antigen remains unidentified.

The authors prepared UMI-labeled TRB cDNA libraries by 5' RACE. TCRdb reprocessed the 5' RACE reads and reports one entry per CDR3 protein, with no DNA. The table for this sample gives over 100,000 distinct CDR3 sequences. General observations from the study: Fresh PBMCs went into most assays, and CXCR3 expression partly declined after cryopreservation. Naive CXCR3-positive and CXCR3-negative cells shared similar TRBV-TRBJ usage, unlike memory cells.

The CDR3 runs to 14 residues. CDR1 SEHNR and CDR2 FQNEAQ come from the germline V gene (reference sequence). The TCR was taken from a human donor in good health. Some clones in this sample may be carry-over from other donors' samples. Sequenced sample: naive CXCR3- CD8+ T cells from blood. The subset here: CD45RO-CCR7+CD27+CD95- naive CD8+ T cells lacking CXCR3 (TNR3-). V is TRBV7-9 and J is TRBJ2-1; the TRBD2 assignment by TCRdb is unverifiable without DNA. This CDR3 reads CASQGLASYNEQFF.